These T cell receptor beta chains were read from a single sample in a study of breast tumors, draining lymph nodes, adjacent tissues. TCRdb reanalysed the multiplex PCR reads using MiXCR and keeps one entry per CDR3 protein. Among under 30,000 distinct CDR3 sequences listed, around 25% were seen once. What was sequenced was breast tumor tissue. The receptors shown here come from a female donor with breast cancer. Some clones in this sample may be carry-over from other donors' samples. CDR3s include the opening cysteine and the closing phenylalanine or tryptophan. A D gene is named only where the DNA matches it firmly. Expanded clones get a size class; other rows say once, few or many, or leave the size out.

v_gene,abundance,d_gene,j_gene,CDR3nt,CDR3aa
TRBV19,.,.,TRBJ2-4,TGTGCCAGTAGTAATTCGGGAGATGCCAAAAACATTCAGTACTTC,CASSNSGDAKNIQYF
TRBV6-6,.,TRBD1,TRBJ1-3,TGTGCCAGCAGTTGGGGGACAGGGGAACATGGAAACACCGTATACTTT,CASSWGTGEHGNTVYF
TRBV20-1,many,.,TRBJ2-1,TGCAGTGCTAGCGGCACGTCGGGGCGGGATCTTGAGCAGTTCTTC,CSASGTSGRDLEQFF
TRBV19,many,TRBD2,TRBJ2-7,TGTGCCAGTACCTCAGCGGGAGGGCAGTACGAGCAGTACTTC,CASTSAGGQYEQYF
TRBV15,many,TRBD1,TRBJ2-3,TGTGCCACCAGCAGGGGGGACAGCCGCACAGATACGCAGTATTTT,CATSRGDSRTDTQYF
TRBV24-1,many,TRBD1,TRBJ2-6,TGTGCCACCAGGGGGGGACAGGGTCAGACTGGGGCCAACGTCCTGACTTTC,CATRGGQGQTGANVLTF
TRBV4-1,many,.,TRBJ1-3,TGCGCCAGCAGCCAAACCACAGGGCTTGGAAACACCATATATTTT,CASSQTTGLGNTIYF
TRBV18,few,.,TRBJ1-4,TGTGCCAGCTCACCTATGGCCAGGGATGGAGAAAAACTGTTTTTT,CASSPMARDGEKLFF
TRBV24-1,.,TRBD2,TRBJ2-1,TGTGCCACCAGTCATAATAGCGGGATTTACAATGAGCAGTTCTTC,CATSHNSGIYNEQFF
TRBV6-5,many,.,TRBJ1-5,TGTGCCAGCAGCTACGGATGGTATCAGCCCCAGCATTTT,CASSYGWYQPQHF
TRBV7-2,many,TRBD2,TRBJ2-5,TGTGCCAGCAGGTTCAGCGGGGTCGAGACCCAGTACTTC,CASRFSGVETQYF
TRBV5-1,.,.,TRBJ2-3,TGCGCCAGCAGCTTAAACAGCGCCCAGGGGACAGATACGCAGTATTTT,CASSLNSAQGTDTQYF
TRBV20-1,.,.,TRBJ1-6,TGCAGTGCTAAACTTCAGGGTGTGGATTCACCCCTCCACTTT,CSAKLQGVDSPLHF
TRBV20-1,.,TRBD2,TRBJ2-3,TGCAGTGCTAGGGCGGGAGGGAGCACAGATACGCAGTATTTT,CSARAGGSTDTQYF
TRBV12-3/TRBV12-4,many,TRBD2,TRBJ2-3,TGTGCCAGCAGTCCAAGCCTAGCGGGAGTCACAGATACGCAGTATTTT,CASSPSLAGVTDTQYF
TRBV5-5,many,.,TRBJ1-2,TGTGCCAGCAGCTTGGCCGGGGGCGGGTTCGGCTACACCTTC,CASSLAGGGFGYTF
TRBV5-1,many,.,TRBJ2-7,TGCGCCAGCAGCTTAACCACAGATTACGAGCAGTACTTC,CASSLTTDYEQYF
TRBV6-5,few,.,TRBJ1-1,TGTGCCAGCAGTTACTGGGCCGGGGGAACTGAAGCTTTCTTT,CASSYWAGGTEAFF
TRBV3-1,many,TRBD2,TRBJ2-5,TGTGCCAGCAGCCGAGGGGTTACTAGCGGGAGTGGAGAGACCCAGTACTTC,CASSRGVTSGSGETQYF
TRBV9,many,.,TRBJ1-4,TGTGCCAGCAGCCCAGGGTCCTTACTAAATGAAAAACTGTTTTTT,CASSPGSLLNEKLFF
TRBV5-1,many,.,TRBJ1-5,TGCGCCAGCAGCATAGACCAGGGAGGTCAGCCCCAGCATTTT,CASSIDQGGQPQHF
TRBV11-2,many,.,TRBJ2-1,TGTGCCAGCAGCAAAGGGGACAATTCGGATGAGCAGTTCTTC,CASSKGDNSDEQFF
TRBV29-1,many,.,TRBJ2-1,TGCAGCGTCCGGGCTCCCTACAATGAGCAGTTCTTC,CSVRAPYNEQFF